The entry below gives a single T cell receptor (beta chain) sequence along with its context. The sample originates from a study of blood T cell repertoires in COVID-19. The overall study: Samples came from the United States, Italy and Spain, spanning acute and convalescent COVID-19. PBMCs, B-cell-depleted T cells, or T cells provided the cDNA or gDNA that made up the material.

Trimming stripped 6 bases from V and 5 bases from J, with 10 bases between. Germline CDR1 reads LGHNA; CDR2 reads YNFKEQ. The CDR3 covers 12 residues. Assay used: immunoSEQ multiplex PCR; TCRdb lists only in-frame clones, some missing. This sample has 59,000 or so clones, with 79% found just once. This TCR derives from a man aged 55 to 70 with acute or convalescent COVID-19. The specimen was peripheral blood. The gene calls are TRBV4-2 and TRBJ1-1; a possible D gene is TRBD1 (5 bases). The CDR3 sequence: CASRGQNTEAFF. The CDR3 DNA reads TGTGCCAGCAGGGGGCAGAATACTGAAGCTTTCTTT.